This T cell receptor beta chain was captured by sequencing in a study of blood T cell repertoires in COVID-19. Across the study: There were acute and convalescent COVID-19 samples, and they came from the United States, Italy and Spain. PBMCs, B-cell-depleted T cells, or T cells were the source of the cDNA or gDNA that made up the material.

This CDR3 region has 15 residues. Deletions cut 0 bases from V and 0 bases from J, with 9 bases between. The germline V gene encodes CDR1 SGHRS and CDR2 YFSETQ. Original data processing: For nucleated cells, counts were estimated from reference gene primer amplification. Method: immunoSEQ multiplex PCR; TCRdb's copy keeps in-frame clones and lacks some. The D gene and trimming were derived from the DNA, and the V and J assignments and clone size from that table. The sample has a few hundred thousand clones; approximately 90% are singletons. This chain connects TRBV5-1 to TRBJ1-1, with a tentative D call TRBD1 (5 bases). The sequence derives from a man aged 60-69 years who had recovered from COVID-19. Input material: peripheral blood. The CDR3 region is CASSLVGGLNTEAFF. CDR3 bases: TGCGCCAGCAGCTTGGTGGGGGGATTGAACACTGAAGCTTTCTTT.